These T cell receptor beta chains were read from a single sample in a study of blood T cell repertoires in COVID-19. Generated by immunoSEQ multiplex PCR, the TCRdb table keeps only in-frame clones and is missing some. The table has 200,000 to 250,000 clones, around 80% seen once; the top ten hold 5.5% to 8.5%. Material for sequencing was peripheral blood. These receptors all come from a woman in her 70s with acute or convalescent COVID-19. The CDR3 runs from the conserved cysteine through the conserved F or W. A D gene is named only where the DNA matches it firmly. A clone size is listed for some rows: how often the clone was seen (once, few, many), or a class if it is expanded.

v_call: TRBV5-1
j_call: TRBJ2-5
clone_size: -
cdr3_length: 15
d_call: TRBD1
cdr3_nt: TGCGCCAGCAGCTCCGGACAGGGGGACGGAGAGACCCAGTACTTC
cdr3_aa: CASSSGQGDGETQYF

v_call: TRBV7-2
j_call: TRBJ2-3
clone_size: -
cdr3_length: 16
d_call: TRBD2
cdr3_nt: TGTGCCAGCAGCTCCCGGGGTAGCGGGGGGCGAGATACGCAGTATTTT
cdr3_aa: CASSSRGSGGRDTQYF

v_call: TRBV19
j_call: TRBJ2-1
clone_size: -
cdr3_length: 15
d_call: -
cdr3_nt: TGTGCCAGTAGTGTGGGACAAATCTCCTACAATGAGCAGTTCTTC
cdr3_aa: CASSVGQISYNEQFF

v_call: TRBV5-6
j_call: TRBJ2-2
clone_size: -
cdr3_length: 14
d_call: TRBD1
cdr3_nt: TGTGCCAGCAGCGAGGACAGGGGGTTCGGGGAGCTGTTTTTT
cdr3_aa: CASSEDRGFGELFF

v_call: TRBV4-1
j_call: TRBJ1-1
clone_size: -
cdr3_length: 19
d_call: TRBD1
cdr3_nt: TGCGCCAGCAGCCAAGACCCGGGACAGGGGACGTGGATGAACACTGAAGCTTTCTTT
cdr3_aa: CASSQDPGQGTWMNTEAFF

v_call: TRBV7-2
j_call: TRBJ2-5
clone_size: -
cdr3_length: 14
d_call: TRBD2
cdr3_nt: TGTGCCAGCAGCTTGCGGGGGGGCGAAGAGACCCAGTACTTC
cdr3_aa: CASSLRGGEETQYF

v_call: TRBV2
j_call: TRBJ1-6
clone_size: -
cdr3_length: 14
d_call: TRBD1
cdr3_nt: TGTGCCAGCAGTGAACAGGGGGCTAATTCACCCCTCCACTTT
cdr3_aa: CASSEQGANSPLHF

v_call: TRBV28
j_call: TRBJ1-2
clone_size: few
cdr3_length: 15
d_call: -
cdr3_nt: TGTGCCAGCAGTTCGCCCCTCGGGCAGGGCTATGGCTACACCTTC
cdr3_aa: CASSSPLGQGYGYTF

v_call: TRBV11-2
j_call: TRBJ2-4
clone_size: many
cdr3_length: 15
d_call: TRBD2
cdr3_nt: TGTGCCAGCAGCGCCAGCGGGGTAGCCAAAAACATTCAGTACTTC
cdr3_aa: CASSASGVAKNIQYF

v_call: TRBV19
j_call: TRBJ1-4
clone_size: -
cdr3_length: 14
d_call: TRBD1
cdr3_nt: TGTGCCAGTAGCGACAGGACAGGAAATGAAAAACTGTTTTTT
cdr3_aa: CASSDRTGNEKLFF

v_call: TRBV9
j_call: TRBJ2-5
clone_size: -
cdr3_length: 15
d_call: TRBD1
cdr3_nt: TGTGCCAGCAGCGTAGGGACAGGGGTTTTAGAGACCCAGTACTTC
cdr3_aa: CASSVGTGVLETQYF

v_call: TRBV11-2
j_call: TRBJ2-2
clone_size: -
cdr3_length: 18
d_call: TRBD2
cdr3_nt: TGTGCCAGCAGCAGCCTCACGGGGACTAGCGGGGGGCCCGGGGAGCTGTTTTTT
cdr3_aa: CASSSLTGTSGGPGELFF

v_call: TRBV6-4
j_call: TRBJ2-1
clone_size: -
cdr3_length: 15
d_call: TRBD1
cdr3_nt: TGTGCCAGCAGTAAACAGGGACAGGGGTACAATGAGCAGTTCTTC
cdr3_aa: CASSKQGQGYNEQFF

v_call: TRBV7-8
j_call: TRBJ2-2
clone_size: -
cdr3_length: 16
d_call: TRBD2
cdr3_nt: TGTGCCAGCAGCTTAGCTCTAGCGGGGGTATTCGGGGAGCTGTTTTTT
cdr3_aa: CASSLALAGVFGELFF

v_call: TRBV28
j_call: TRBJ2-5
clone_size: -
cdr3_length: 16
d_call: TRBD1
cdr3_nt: TGTGCCAGCAGCTATATGGGCGACAGGGTGAGAGAGACCCAGTACTTC
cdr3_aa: CASSYMGDRVRETQYF